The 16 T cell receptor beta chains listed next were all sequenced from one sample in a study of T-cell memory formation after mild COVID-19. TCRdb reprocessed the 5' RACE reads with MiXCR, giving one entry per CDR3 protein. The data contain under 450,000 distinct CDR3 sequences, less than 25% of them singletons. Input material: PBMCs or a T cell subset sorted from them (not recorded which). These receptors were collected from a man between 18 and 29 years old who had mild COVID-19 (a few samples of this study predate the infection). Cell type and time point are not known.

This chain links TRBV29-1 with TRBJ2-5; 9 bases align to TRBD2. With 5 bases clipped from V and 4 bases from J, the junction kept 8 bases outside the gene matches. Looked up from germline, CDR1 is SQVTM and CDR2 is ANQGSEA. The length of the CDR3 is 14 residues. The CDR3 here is CSVTLAGMGETQYF. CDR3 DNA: TGCAGCGTTACTCTAGCGGGGATGGGAGAGACCCAGTACTTC.

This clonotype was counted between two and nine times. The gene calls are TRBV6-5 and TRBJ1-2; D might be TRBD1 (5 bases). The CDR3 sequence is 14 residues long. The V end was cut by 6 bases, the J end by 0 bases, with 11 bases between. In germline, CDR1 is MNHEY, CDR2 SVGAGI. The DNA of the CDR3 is TGTGCCAGCAGCCCTTTCAGGGCTAACTATGGCTACACCTTC. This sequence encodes CASSPFRANYGYTF.

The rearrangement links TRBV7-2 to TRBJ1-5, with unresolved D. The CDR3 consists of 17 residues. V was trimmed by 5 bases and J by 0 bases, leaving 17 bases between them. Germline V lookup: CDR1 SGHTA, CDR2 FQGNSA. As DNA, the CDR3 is TGTGCCAGCAGCCCCGTCTACAGAGAGTATAGCAATCAGCCCCAGCATTTT. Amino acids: CASSPVYREYSNQPQHF. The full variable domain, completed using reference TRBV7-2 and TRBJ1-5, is GAGVSQSPSNKVTEKGKDVELRCDPISGHTALYWYRQSLGQGLEFLIYFQGNSAPDKSGLPSDRFSAERTGGSVSTLTIQRTQQEDSAVYLCASSPVYREYSNQPQHFGDGTRLSIL.

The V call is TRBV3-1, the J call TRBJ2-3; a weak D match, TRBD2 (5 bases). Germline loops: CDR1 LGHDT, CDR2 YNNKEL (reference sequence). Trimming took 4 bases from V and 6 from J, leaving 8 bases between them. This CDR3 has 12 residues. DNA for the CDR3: TGTGCCAGCAGCCCTAGCTCGGATACGCAGTATTTT. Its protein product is CASSPSSDTQYF.

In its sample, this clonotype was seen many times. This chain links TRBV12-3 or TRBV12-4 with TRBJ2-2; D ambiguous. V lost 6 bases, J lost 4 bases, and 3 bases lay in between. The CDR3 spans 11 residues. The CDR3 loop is CASSRTGELFF. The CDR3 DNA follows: TGTGCCAGCAGCCGCACCGGGGAGCTGTTTTTT.

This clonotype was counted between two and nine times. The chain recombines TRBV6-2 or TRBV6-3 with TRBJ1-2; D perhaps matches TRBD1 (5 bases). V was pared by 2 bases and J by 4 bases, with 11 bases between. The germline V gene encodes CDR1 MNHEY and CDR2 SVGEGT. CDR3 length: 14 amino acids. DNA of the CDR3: TGTGCCAGCAGTTACGGTTGGCAGGGCTATGGCTACACCTTC. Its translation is CASSYGWQGYGYTF.

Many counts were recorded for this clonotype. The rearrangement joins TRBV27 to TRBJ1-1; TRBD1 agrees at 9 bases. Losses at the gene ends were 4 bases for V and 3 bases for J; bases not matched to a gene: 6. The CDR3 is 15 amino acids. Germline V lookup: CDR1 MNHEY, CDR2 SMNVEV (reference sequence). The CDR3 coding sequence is TGTGCCAGCAGTTCCGCGGGACAGGGTTACACTGAAGCTTTCTTT. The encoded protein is CASSSAGQGYTEAFF.

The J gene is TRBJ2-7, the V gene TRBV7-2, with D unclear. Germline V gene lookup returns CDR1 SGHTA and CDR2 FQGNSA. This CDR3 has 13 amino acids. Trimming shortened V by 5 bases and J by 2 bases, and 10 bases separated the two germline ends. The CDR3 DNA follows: TGTGCCAGCAGCCTCCGACATCCCTACGAGCAGTACTTC. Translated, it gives CASSLRHPYEQYF.

CDR3: CASRIEASGKNIQYF. For the CDR3, the DNA is TGTGCCAGCAGGATCGAGGCTAGCGGGAAGAACATTCAGTACTTC. This chain connects TRBV2 to TRBJ2-4, with 9 bases matching TRBD2. Germline V CDR1 and CDR2: SNHLY, FYNNEI. This CDR3 has 15 residues. The ends lost 6 bases at V and 7 bases at J; junction bases unmatched: 10.

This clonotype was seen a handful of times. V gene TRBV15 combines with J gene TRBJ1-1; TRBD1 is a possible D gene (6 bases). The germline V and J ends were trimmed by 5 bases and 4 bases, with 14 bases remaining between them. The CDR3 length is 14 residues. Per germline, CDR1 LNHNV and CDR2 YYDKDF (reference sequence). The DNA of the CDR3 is TGTGCCACCAGCGAGACGACAGGAGGCACTGAAGCTTTCTTT. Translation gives CATSETTGGTEAFF.

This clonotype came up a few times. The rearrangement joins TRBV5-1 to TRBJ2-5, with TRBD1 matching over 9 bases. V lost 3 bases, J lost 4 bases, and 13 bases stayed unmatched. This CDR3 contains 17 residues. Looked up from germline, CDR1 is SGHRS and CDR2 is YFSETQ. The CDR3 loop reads CASSSRTSGQGRETQYF. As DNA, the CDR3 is TGCGCCAGCAGCTCCCGGACTTCGGGACAGGGTCGAGAGACCCAGTACTTC.

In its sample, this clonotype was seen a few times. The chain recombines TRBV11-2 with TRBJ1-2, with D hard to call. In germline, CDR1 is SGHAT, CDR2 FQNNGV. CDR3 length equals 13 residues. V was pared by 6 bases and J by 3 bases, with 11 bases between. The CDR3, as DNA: TGTGCCAGCAGGGGTGGCGGGTACTATGGCTACACCTTC. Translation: CASRGGGYYGYTF.

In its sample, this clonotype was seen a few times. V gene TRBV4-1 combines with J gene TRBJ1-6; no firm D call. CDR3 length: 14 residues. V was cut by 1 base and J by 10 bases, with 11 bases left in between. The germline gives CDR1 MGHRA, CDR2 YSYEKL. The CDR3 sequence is CASSQVRGASPLHF. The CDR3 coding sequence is TGCGCCAGCAGCCAAGTCCGGGGAGCATCACCCCTCCACTTT.

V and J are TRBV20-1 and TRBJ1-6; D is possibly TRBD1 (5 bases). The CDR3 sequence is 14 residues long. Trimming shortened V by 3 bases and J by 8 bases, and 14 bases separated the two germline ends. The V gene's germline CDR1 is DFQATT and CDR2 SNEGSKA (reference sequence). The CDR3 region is CSASLRDGYSPLHF. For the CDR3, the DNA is TGCAGTGCTAGCCTTAGGGACGGATATTCACCCCTCCACTTT.

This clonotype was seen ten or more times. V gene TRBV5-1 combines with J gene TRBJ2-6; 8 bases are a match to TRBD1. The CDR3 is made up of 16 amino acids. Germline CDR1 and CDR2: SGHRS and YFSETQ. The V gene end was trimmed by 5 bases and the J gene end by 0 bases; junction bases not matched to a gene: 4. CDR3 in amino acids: CASRPGGASGANVLTF. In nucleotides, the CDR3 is TGCGCCAGCAGACCAGGGGGCGCCTCTGGGGCCAACGTCCTGACTTTC.

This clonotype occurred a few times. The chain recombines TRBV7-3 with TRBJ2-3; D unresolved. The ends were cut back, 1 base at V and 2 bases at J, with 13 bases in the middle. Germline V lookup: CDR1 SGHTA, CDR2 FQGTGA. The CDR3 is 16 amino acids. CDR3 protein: CASSLNKRGATDTQYF. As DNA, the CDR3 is TGTGCCAGCAGCTTAAATAAGAGAGGAGCCACAGATACGCAGTATTTT.